This T cell receptor (beta chain) was recorded in a study of blood T cell repertoires in COVID-19. Study-wide context: T cells, B-cell-depleted T cells, or PBMCs provided the cDNA or gDNA that served as material.

Here immunoSEQ multiplex PCR was the method, and the copy in TCRdb shows in-frame clones only, minus some. The repertoire holds roughly 380,000 clones, approximately 87% seen once, with about 1.5% in the top ten. The CDR3 runs 15 residues. Unmatched junction bases numbered 7, after V lost 6 bases and J lost 1 base. The germline gives CDR1 MNHEY, CDR2 SVGAGI. Participants came from some 26 US areas, aged roughly 18 to 100 years. Self-reported history from a screening survey and questionnaire set each donor's cohort. Cohort 3 recovered donors had two negative PCRs, clearance, or symptom resolution. The clonotype originates from a man in his thirties or forties who had recovered from COVID-19. The sample comprised PBMCs or T cells enriched from blood (not recorded which). The chain combines TRBV6-5 with TRBJ2-5; 8 nucleotides align to TRBD2. CDR3 in amino acids: CASRFQRGSQETQYF. The CDR3 DNA is TGTGCCAGCAGATTCCAGCGGGGGAGCCAAGAGACCCAGTACTTC.